This T cell receptor (beta chain) derives from a study of shared clonotypes between healthy human individuals. Donors, without exception, were Caucasian adults residing in Nashville, Tennessee. Each unsorted sample relied on roughly 90 million PBMCs as its source of genomic DNA. TCRdb's table, derived via immunoSEQ multiplex PCR, lists solely in-frame clones and lacks some. Here the sample spans about half a million clones, roughly three quarters being singletons. Sequenced input: PBMCs. This TCR was recovered from a woman aged 40 to 50 in good health. Some clones in this sample may be carry-over from other donors' samples.

CDR3 sequence reads: CASRHIDRTPQETQYF. CDR3 coding DNA: TGCGCCAGCAGGCACATCGACCGGACCCCTCAAGAGACCCAGTACTTC. This chain connects TRBV4-1 to TRBJ2-5; no definite D call. Germline V CDR1 and CDR2: MGHRA, YSYEKL. This CDR3 is 16 amino acids long. The ends were cut back, 6 bases at V and 2 bases at J, with 19 bases in the middle.